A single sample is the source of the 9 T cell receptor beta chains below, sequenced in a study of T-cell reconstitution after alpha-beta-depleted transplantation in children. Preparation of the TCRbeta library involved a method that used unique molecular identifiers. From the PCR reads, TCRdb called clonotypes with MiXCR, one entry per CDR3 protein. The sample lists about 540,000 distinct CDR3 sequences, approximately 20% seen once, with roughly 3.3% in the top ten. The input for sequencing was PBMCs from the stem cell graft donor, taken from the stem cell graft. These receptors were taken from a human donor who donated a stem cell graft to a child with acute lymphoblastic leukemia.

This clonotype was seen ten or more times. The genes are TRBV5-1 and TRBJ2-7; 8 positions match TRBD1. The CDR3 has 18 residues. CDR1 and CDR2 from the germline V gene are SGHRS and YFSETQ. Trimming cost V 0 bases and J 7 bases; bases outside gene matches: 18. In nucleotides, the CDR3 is TGCGCCAGCAGCTTGGGCCAGGGGGCCGGAAAGTATTTGGTAGAGCAGTACTTC. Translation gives CASSLGQGAGKYLVEQYF.

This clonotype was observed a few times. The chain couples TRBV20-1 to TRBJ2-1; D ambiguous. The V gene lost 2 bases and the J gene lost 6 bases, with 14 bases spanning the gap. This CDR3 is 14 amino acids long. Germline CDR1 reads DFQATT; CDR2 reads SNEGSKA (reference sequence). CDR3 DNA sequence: TGCAGTGCTAGATCGGTGGTATTGAGCAATGAGCAGTTCTTC. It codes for CSARSVVLSNEQFF.

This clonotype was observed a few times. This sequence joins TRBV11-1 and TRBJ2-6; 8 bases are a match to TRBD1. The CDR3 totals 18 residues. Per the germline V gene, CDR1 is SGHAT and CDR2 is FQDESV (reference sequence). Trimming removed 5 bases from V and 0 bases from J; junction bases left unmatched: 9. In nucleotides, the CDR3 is TGTGCCAGCAGCCCACTCTTAGGACAGGGCTCTGGGGCCAACGTCCTGACTTTC. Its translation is CASSPLLGQGSGANVLTF. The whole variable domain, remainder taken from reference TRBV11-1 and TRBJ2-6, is EAEVAQSPRYKITEKSQAVAFWCDPISGHATLYWYRQILGQGPELLVQFQDESVVDDSQLPKDRFSAERLKGVDSTLKIQPAELGDSAMYLCASSPLLGQGSGANVLTFGAGSRLTVL.

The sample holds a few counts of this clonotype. For the CDR3, the DNA is TGTGCCAGCAGCCTTAGCCCCGGACTAGCGGGGGCTTGGGAGCAGTACTTC. Translating it yields CASSLSPGLAGAWEQYF. The chain links TRBV12-3 or TRBV12-4 to TRBJ2-7; 13 bases are shared with TRBD2. The V gene end was trimmed by 6 bases and the J gene end by 7 bases; junction bases not matched to a gene: 15. The CDR3 consists of 17 residues.

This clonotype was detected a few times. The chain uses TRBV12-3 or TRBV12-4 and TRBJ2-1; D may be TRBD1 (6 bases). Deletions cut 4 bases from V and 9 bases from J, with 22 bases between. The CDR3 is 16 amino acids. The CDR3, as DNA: TGTGCCAGCAGTTCCGCGGTGGCAGGGGTTTTGGGTGAGCAGTTCTTC. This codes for CASSSAVAGVLGEQFF.

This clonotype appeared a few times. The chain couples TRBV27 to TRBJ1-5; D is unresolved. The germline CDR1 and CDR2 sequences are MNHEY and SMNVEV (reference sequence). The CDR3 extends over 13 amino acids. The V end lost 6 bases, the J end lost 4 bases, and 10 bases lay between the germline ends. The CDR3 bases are TGTGCCAGCAGGAGGGCGAGGAATCAGCCCCAGCATTTT. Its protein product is CASRRARNQPQHF.

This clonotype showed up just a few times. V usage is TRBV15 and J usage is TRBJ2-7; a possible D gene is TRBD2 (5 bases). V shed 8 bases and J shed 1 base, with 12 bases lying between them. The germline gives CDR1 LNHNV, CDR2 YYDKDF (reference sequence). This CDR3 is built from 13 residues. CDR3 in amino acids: CATRRTASYEQYF. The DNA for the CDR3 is TGTGCCACCCGCCGGACTGCTTCCTACGAGCAGTACTTC.

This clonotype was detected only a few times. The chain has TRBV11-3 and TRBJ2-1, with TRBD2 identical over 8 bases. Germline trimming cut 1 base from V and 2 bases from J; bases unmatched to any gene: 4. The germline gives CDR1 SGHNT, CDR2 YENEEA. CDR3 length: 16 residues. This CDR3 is CASSLVLADTYNEQFF. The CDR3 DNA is TGTGCCAGCAGCTTAGTACTAGCGGATACCTACAATGAGCAGTTCTTC.

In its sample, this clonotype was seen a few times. CDR3 region: CAWSVVGTAPYEQYF. In DNA, the CDR3 is TGTGCCTGGAGTGTCGTAGGGACAGCTCCCTACGAGCAGTACTTC. The V and J genes are TRBV30 and TRBJ2-7; 7 nucleotides line up with TRBD1. The V and J ends lost 0 bases and 2 bases, in that order; junction bases with no gene match: 7. The CDR3 sequence is 15 residues long. Germline V lookup: CDR1 GTSNPN, CDR2 SVGIG (reference sequence).